A selection of T cell receptor beta chains follows, all from one sample in a study of blood T cell repertoires in COVID-19. The table came from immunoSEQ multiplex PCR; TCRdb's copy has only in-frame clones and leaves some out. This table holds 55,000 to 65,000 clones, roughly 79% found once. Sequencing input: peripheral blood. These receptors all come from a man between 60 and 70 years old with acute or convalescent COVID-19. Each CDR3 is given with its conserved first and last residue. The order of the fields is V gene, clone size, J gene, D gene, CDR3 protein, CDR3 DNA. The D gene is left open where the match is weak. The listing skips clone size in some rows; elsewhere it reads once, few, many or a size class.

V: TRBV5-1; size: -; J: TRBJ2-7; D: TRBD2; CDR3: CASSLTVAGDYEQYF; DNA: TGCGCCAGCAGCTTGACGGTAGCGGGGGACTACGAGCAGTACTTC
V: TRBV19; size: -; J: TRBJ2-3; D: -; CDR3: CASRGIAGTDTQYF; DNA: TGTGCCAGTAGGGGGATCGCGGGTACAGATACGCAGTATTTT
V: TRBV5-1; size: -; J: TRBJ1-1; D: -; CDR3: CASSRQPGNTEAFF; DNA: TGCGCCAGCAGCCGTCAACCAGGGAACACTGAAGCTTTCTTT
V: TRBV7-2; size: once; J: TRBJ1-5; D: TRBD1; CDR3: CASSPGQGRQPQHF; DNA: TGTGCCAGCAGCCCCGGACAGGGTCGGCAGCCCCAGCATTTT
V: TRBV10-2; size: -; J: TRBJ2-7; D: TRBD1; CDR3: CASSESQDRVLNEQYF; DNA: TGCGCCAGCAGTGAATCTCAGGACAGGGTCTTAAACGAGCAGTACTTC
V: TRBV27; size: -; J: TRBJ2-3; D: -; CDR3: CASQKGVGTDTQYF; DNA: TGTGCTTCACAAAAGGGGGTCGGCACAGATACGCAGTATTTT
V: TRBV6-1; size: once; J: TRBJ1-3; D: -; CDR3: CASSEMDFSGNTIYF; DNA: TGTGCCAGCAGTGAAATGGACTTCTCTGGAAACACCATATATTTT
V: TRBV6-5; size: -; J: TRBJ1-4; D: TRBD1; CDR3: CASKGADEKLFF; DNA: TGTGCCAGCAAGGGGGCGGATGAAAAACTGTTTTTT
V: TRBV2; size: -; J: TRBJ1-2; D: TRBD1; CDR3: CASTGQANSHGYTF; DNA: TGTGCCAGCACAGGACAGGCGAACTCTCATGGCTACACCTTC
V: TRBV9; size: -; J: TRBJ1-5; D: -; CDR3: CASSVDERRVIRGDQPQHF; DNA: TGTGCCAGCAGCGTAGATGAAAGGAGAGTTATCAGGGGTGATCAGCCCCAGCATTTT
V: TRBV4-1; size: -; J: TRBJ1-1; D: -; CDR3: CASSQEGRASEAFF; DNA: TGCGCCAGCAGCCAAGAGGGCAGGGCCTCTGAAGCTTTCTTT
V: TRBV6-5; size: -; J: TRBJ1-1; D: -; CDR3: CATSGADTEAFF; DNA: TGTGCCACCTCAGGGGCGGACACTGAAGCTTTCTTT
V: TRBV7-9; size: once; J: TRBJ1-2; D: -; CDR3: CASSLVRESYTF; DNA: TGTGCCAGCAGCTTAGTAAGGGAGAGCTACACCTTC
V: TRBV5-4; size: -; J: TRBJ1-5; D: -; CDR3: CASSLDGGQNLWPQHF; DNA: TGTGCCAGCAGCTTGGATGGGGGCCAGAATCTGTGGCCCCAGCATTTT
V: TRBV29-1; size: -; J: TRBJ1-1; D: -; CDR3: CSVVSGSGGTEAFF; DNA: TGCAGCGTTGTCTCGGGGTCGGGGGGCACTGAAGCTTTCTTT
V: TRBV28; size: -; J: TRBJ1-2; D: TRBD1; CDR3: CASSAGGSGGYTF; DNA: TGTGCCAGCAGTGCAGGGGGCAGTGGTGGCTACACCTTC
V: TRBV5-4; size: -; J: TRBJ2-7; D: TRBD2; CDR3: CASSPGLAIHEQYF; DNA: TGTGCCAGCAGCCCAGGACTAGCGATCCACGAGCAGTACTTC
V: TRBV2; size: -; J: TRBJ1-2; D: -; CDR3: CASSPKGESYGYTF; DNA: TGTGCCAGCAGTCCGAAGGGGGAAAGCTATGGCTACACCTTC
V: TRBV5-1; size: -; J: TRBJ2-5; D: TRBD1; CDR3: CASSLVGTGGETQYF; DNA: TGCGCCAGCAGCTTGGTTGGGACAGGGGGCGAGACCCAGTACTTC
V: TRBV2; size: -; J: TRBJ1-6; D: TRBD1; CDR3: CASSADSTGANSPLHF; DNA: TGTGCCAGCAGTGCCGACTCGACAGGGGCTAATTCACCCCTCCACTTT
V: TRBV7-2; size: -; J: TRBJ1-2; D: -; CDR3: CASSPRSPPNYGYTF; DNA: TGTGCCAGCAGCCCTAGATCGCCACCTAACTATGGCTACACCTTC
V: TRBV12-3/TRBV12-4; size: -; J: TRBJ1-2; D: -; CDR3: CASSWSQSGGYTF; DNA: TGTGCCAGCAGTTGGTCTCAGTCGGGAGGCTACACCTTC
V: TRBV27; size: -; J: TRBJ1-2; D: -; CDR3: CASSPMVGLLMATLSF; DNA: TGTGCCAGCAGTCCGATGGTCGGCCTCCTTATGGCTACACTATCCTTC
V: TRBV24-1; size: -; J: TRBJ1-5; D: TRBD1; CDR3: CATSEPGQGRRQHF; DNA: TGTGCCACCAGTGAGCCGGGACAGGGGAGGCGGCAGCATTTT
V: TRBV9; size: -; J: TRBJ1-1; D: -; CDR3: CASSLTGITNTEAFF; DNA: TGTGCCAGCAGCCTCACAGGGATAACGAACACTGAAGCTTTCTTT
V: TRBV18; size: -; J: TRBJ2-3; D: -; CDR3: CASSPYSSDTQYF; DNA: TGTGCCAGCTCTCCATACAGTTCAGATACGCAGTATTTT
V: TRBV6-6; size: -; J: TRBJ1-4; D: -; CDR3: CASTGDSGYEKLFF; DNA: TGTGCCAGCACCGGGGACTCTGGCTATGAAAAACTGTTTTTT
V: TRBV7-9; size: -; J: TRBJ2-1; D: TRBD2; CDR3: CASSFTSGGVNEQFF; DNA: TGTGCCAGCAGCTTTACTAGCGGGGGGGTCAATGAGCAGTTCTTC
V: TRBV2; size: many; J: TRBJ2-7; D: -; CDR3: CASSYYGQETQYF; DNA: TGTGCCAGCAGCTATTACGGACAAGAGACTCAGTACTTC
V: TRBV29-1; size: -; J: TRBJ1-2; D: -; CDR3: CSALTGLGYTF; DNA: TGCAGCGCCCTAACAGGGTTGGGCTACACCTTC
V: TRBV24-1; size: -; J: TRBJ2-5; D: TRBD1; CDR3: CATSLGQGMETQYF; DNA: TGTGCCACCAGTCTGGGACAGGGGATGGAGACCCAGTACTTC
V: TRBV27; size: -; J: TRBJ1-2; D: TRBD1; CDR3: CASRGTGISLGYTF; DNA: TGTGCCAGCAGAGGGACAGGGATTAGCCTCGGCTACACCTTC
V: TRBV4-1; size: -; J: TRBJ1-1; D: -; CDR3: CASSQEGGHVNTEAFF; DNA: TGCGCCAGCAGCCAAGAAGGTGGGCATGTGAACACTGAAGCTTTCTTT
V: TRBV2; size: -; J: TRBJ1-6; D: -; CDR3: CASSPQGQEPLHF; DNA: TGTGCCAGCAGTCCGCAGGGCCAGGAACCCCTCCACTTT
V: TRBV27; size: -; J: TRBJ2-7; D: TRBD1; CDR3: CASSLTGTGAGGQYF; DNA: TGTGCCAGCAGTTTGACCGGGACAGGCGCCGGGGGGCAGTACTTC
V: TRBV7-9; size: -; J: TRBJ1-1; D: -; CDR3: CASSLEVGGVNTEAFF; DNA: TGTGCCAGCAGCTTAGAGGTCGGGGGTGTGAACACTGAAGCTTTCTTT
V: TRBV6-5; size: -; J: TRBJ2-3; D: -; CDR3: CASGRGGTDTQYF; DNA: TGCGCCAGTGGTAGGGGGGGGACAGATACGCAGTATTTT
V: TRBV6-5; size: -; J: TRBJ2-3; D: TRBD2; CDR3: CASRTSGGTDTQYF; DNA: TGTGCCAGCAGGACTAGCGGGGGCACAGATACGCAGTATTTT
V: TRBV18; size: -; J: TRBJ1-4; D: -; CDR3: CASSRGTATNEKLFF; DNA: TGTGCCAGCTCACGCGGGACTGCAACTAATGAAAAACTGTTTTTT
V: TRBV5-5; size: -; J: TRBJ2-5; D: TRBD2; CDR3: CASSWAGEETQYF; DNA: TGTGCCAGCAGCTGGGCGGGGGAAGAGACCCAGTACTTC
V: TRBV2; size: few; J: TRBJ1-6; D: -; CDR3: CASSVQGTNSPLHF; DNA: TGTGCCAGCAGTGTACAGGGAACCAATTCACCCCTCCACTTT
V: TRBV2; size: -; J: TRBJ1-6; D: -; CDR3: CASSEGQDNSPLHF; DNA: TGTGCCAGCAGTGAAGGACAGGATAATTCACCCCTCCACTTT
V: TRBV18; size: -; J: TRBJ2-5; D: -; CDR3: CASSQGNQETQYF; DNA: TGTGCCAGCTCACAGGGGAACCAAGAGACCCAGTACTTC
V: TRBV29-1; size: -; J: TRBJ1-2; D: -; CDR3: CSVDSLYGYTF; DNA: TGCAGCGTTGACAGTCTCTATGGCTACACCTTC
V: TRBV5-8; size: many; J: TRBJ2-1; D: TRBD1; CDR3: CASSTPGTGANEQFF; DNA: TGTGCCAGCAGCACCCCCGGGACAGGGGCCAATGAGCAGTTCTTC
V: TRBV14; size: once; J: TRBJ2-2; D: -; CDR3: CASSQEKGLNTGELFF; DNA: TGTGCCAGCAGCCAAGAAAAGGGACTCAACACCGGGGAGCTGTTTTTT
V: TRBV28; size: -; J: TRBJ1-2; D: -; CDR3: CASTLGLSYGYTF; DNA: TGTGCCAGCACCCTGGGACTATCATATGGCTACACCTTC
V: TRBV5-8; size: -; J: TRBJ2-2; D: TRBD1; CDR3: CASSSPQGAFGELFF; DNA: TGTGCCAGCAGCTCACCACAGGGGGCCTTCGGGGAGCTGTTTTTT
V: TRBV6-6; size: few; J: TRBJ1-6; D: TRBD1; CDR3: CASSLYSPGQGDSPLHF; DNA: TGTGCCAGCAGTCTCTACTCTCCGGGACAGGGGGATTCACCCCTCCACTTT
V: TRBV7-3; size: -; J: TRBJ1-1; D: -; CDR3: CASSPSHGGDTEAFF; DNA: TGTGCCAGCAGCCCGTCCCATGGCGGGGACACTGAAGCTTTCTTT